This T cell receptor beta chain was obtained from a study of blood T cell repertoires in COVID-19. Trimming took off 1 base at V and 9 bases at J, with 10 bases between the two ends. The CDR3 runs 13 residues. Germline V gives CDR1 SGHTA, CDR2 FQGNSA. Measured with immunoSEQ multiplex PCR; TCRdb has only the in-frame clones, and not every one. Of around 430,000 clones listed, just under 90% are singletons. Sequenced sample: PBMCs or T cells enriched from blood (not recorded which). V gene TRBV7-2 combines with J gene TRBJ2-1; D gene ambiguous. The sequence was collected from a woman in her forties or fifties who had recovered from COVID-19. CDR3 amino acids: CASSLVAVGEQFF. DNA of the CDR3: TGTGCCAGCAGCTTAGTTGCGGTTGGTGAGCAGTTCTTC.